This T cell receptor beta chain was observed in a study of blood T cell repertoires in COVID-19 (dated by TCRdb to 2020 to 2021). In terms of the full investigation: The collaborator samples originated in the United States, Italy and Spain and spanned the acute and convalescent phases of COVID-19. HLA class I and class II types, where available, came from metadata supplied by the sample provider rather than from assay-based typing. The prospective study material was composed of cDNA or gDNA derived from T cells, B-cell-depleted T cells, or PBMCs. Deeply sampled blood TCRbeta repertoires from subjects exposed to, actively infected with, or recovered from COVID-19 were included in the dataset. The repertoires were released in a freely available public database meant as a resource for research on the immune response to SARS-CoV-2. The samples were drawn from two sources: the first 160 participants of the ongoing ImmuneRACE study, and 950 to 1,500 subjects contributed by 6 global collaborators. Nearly every sample came with metadata listing a de-identified subject ID, COVID-19 status, age in years and sex.

In the prospective study, participants were roughly 18 to 100 years old, resided in about two dozen geographic areas of the United States, and were enrolled through a virtual design. In the prospective study, participants were assigned to cohorts based on the clinical history participants reported in a screening survey and a study questionnaire. In the prospective study, mobile phlebotomists collected whole blood, serum and a nasopharyngeal or oropharyngeal swab from each participant. Prospective study participants could optionally give additional blood draws and questionnaires over an approximately two-month period. Prospective study blood samples were shipped either frozen or at room temperature before DNA extraction. TCRbeta CDR3 regions were amplified from genomic DNA using the immunoSEQ Assay, a bias-controlled multiplex PCR. On the authors' methods: The number of nucleated cells in each sample was estimated from the amplification of reference gene primers within the assay. To quantify the absolute abundance of each unique TCRbeta CDR3 rearrangement, sequence reads were collapsed and filtered. For each sample, productive Simpson clonality was calculated as the square root of Simpson's diversity index over productive rearrangements. In its TCRdb copy, this immuneACCESS table keeps in-frame sequences only and misses some clones. Where compared with another copy, unresolved V genes explain less than half of these, and the others have no known cause. Clone size and the V and J calls come from that table; the DNA yielded D and trimming. This sample gives 300,000 to 350,000 clones in total; roughly 89% of them show up just once. Roughly 4.3% of the sample is in the top ten clones.

Study-wide conclusions, independent of this receptor: Clinical and demographic metadata were provided uncurated, with the amount varying by source and participant.

For this clone: The specificity of this receptor is unknown. The junction does not match germline at one end; this may be a read error.

The TCR originated in a woman aged 18-29 years with acute COVID-19. The sequencing input was PBMCs or T cells enriched from blood (not recorded which).

The CDR3 region has the sequence CASSIAFSPTDTQYF. The base sequence is TGTGCTAGCAGCATAGCGTTTAGCCCCACAGATACGCAGTATTTT. The chain uses TRBV7-7 and TRBJ2-3; the D gene is perhaps TRBD2, from 5 matching bases. The CDR3 runs 15 amino acids, cysteine and phenylalanine included. The read is trimmed to its CDR3 DNA, 45 bases read in frame from base 1. As encoded in the germline V gene (reference sequence), CDR1 is SSHAT while CDR2 is FNYEAQ.